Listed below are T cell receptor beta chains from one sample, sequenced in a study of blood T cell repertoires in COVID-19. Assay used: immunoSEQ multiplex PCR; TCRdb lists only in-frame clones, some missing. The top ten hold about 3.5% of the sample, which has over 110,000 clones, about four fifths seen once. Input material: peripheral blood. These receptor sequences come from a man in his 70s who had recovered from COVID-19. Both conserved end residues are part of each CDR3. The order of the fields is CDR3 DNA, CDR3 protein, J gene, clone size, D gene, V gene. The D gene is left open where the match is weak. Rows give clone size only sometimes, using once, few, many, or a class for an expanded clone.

DNA: TGTGCCAGCAGCTATGGGTTCGCCTTCAGGTACGAGCAGTACTTC
CDR3: CASSYGFAFRYEQYF
J: TRBJ2-7
size: once
D: .
V: TRBV5-5

DNA: TGTGCCAGCAGCCCTAGCAGTAGGTCGGCAGATACGCAGTATTTT
CDR3: CASSPSSRSADTQYF
J: TRBJ2-3
size: .
D: .
V: TRBV7-2

DNA: TGTGCCCTCGAAGGAGGAGGCTCCTACAATGAGCAGTTCTTC
CDR3: CALEGGGSYNEQFF
J: TRBJ2-1
size: .
D: .
V: TRBV6-4

DNA: TGTGCCAGCAGCGGGACTATAGAGACCCAGTACTTC
CDR3: CASSGTIETQYF
J: TRBJ2-5
size: .
D: TRBD2
V: TRBV5-6

DNA: TGCGCCAGCTCCAGGGACGCCAGGGGGGAGACCCAGTACTTC
CDR3: CASSRDARGETQYF
J: TRBJ2-5
size: .
D: TRBD1
V: TRBV10-1

DNA: TGTGCCAGCAGCTTAGGTGTCTCGCGGGTGAACCAAGAGACCCAGTACTTC
CDR3: CASSLGVSRVNQETQYF
J: TRBJ2-5
size: .
D: .
V: TRBV11-2

DNA: TGCGCCAGCAGCTTACTAGCGGGAGTTCCCTACGAGCAGTACTTC
CDR3: CASSLLAGVPYEQYF
J: TRBJ2-7
size: .
D: TRBD2
V: TRBV5-1

DNA: TGTGCCAGCAGCTTGGCCAGTCAAGAGACCCAGTACTTC
CDR3: CASSLASQETQYF
J: TRBJ2-5
size: .
D: .
V: TRBV5-6

DNA: TGTGCCAGCAGCTTGGGGGGCAGGATCATGAACACTGAAGCTTTCTTT
CDR3: CASSLGGRIMNTEAFF
J: TRBJ1-1
size: .
D: .
V: TRBV5-4

DNA: TGTGCCAGCAGCCAAGATCCTACCTACGAGCAGTACTTC
CDR3: CASSQDPTYEQYF
J: TRBJ2-7
size: .
D: .
V: TRBV3-1/TRBV3-2

DNA: TGCGCCAGCAGCTTGCCCGGACTAGCGGATAGCTCCTACGAGCAGTACTTC
CDR3: CASSLPGLADSSYEQYF
J: TRBJ2-7
size: .
D: TRBD2
V: TRBV5-1

DNA: TGTGCCAGCAGTCCCCTAGCGGGAGGGGGGAATGAGCAGTTCTTC
CDR3: CASSPLAGGGNEQFF
J: TRBJ2-1
size: .
D: TRBD2
V: TRBV27

DNA: TGCAGTGCTAGTAGTGGTAGCGGGAGGAGCACAGATACGCAGTATTTT
CDR3: CSASSGSGRSTDTQYF
J: TRBJ2-3
size: .
D: TRBD2
V: TRBV20-1

DNA: TGTGCCAGCAGTTCTGGCGGCAGCACCGGGGAGCTGTTTTTT
CDR3: CASSSGGSTGELFF
J: TRBJ2-2
size: once
D: .
V: TRBV6-6

DNA: TGTGCCAGCAGCTTGTCGGGGCTAGCGGGACACAATGAGCAGTTCTTC
CDR3: CASSLSGLAGHNEQFF
J: TRBJ2-1
size: once
D: TRBD2
V: TRBV5-5

DNA: TGTGCCAGCAGTAGGACGAGGGTAACCGAAGCTTTCTTT
CDR3: CASSRTRVTEAFF
J: TRBJ1-1
size: .
D: .
V: TRBV7-2

DNA: TGCAGTGCTAGTCCCGGGACAGGGCGTAATGAAAAACTGTTTTTT
CDR3: CSASPGTGRNEKLFF
J: TRBJ1-4
size: .
D: TRBD1
V: TRBV20-1

DNA: TGTGCCAGTAGACCGACAGGGTTCGGGGAGCTGTTTTTT
CDR3: CASRPTGFGELFF
J: TRBJ2-2
size: few
D: TRBD1
V: TRBV19

DNA: TGTGCCAGCAGCCCCCGGGGACAGGGTACCCCCGGATACGATACGCAGTATTTT
CDR3: CASSPRGQGTPGYDTQYF
J: TRBJ2-3
size: .
D: TRBD1
V: TRBV9

DNA: TGTGCCAGCAGTTTAACAGGGGCCTACGAGCAGTACTTC
CDR3: CASSLTGAYEQYF
J: TRBJ2-7
size: .
D: TRBD1
V: TRBV27

DNA: TGTGCCACCAGTGATTCGCGGACGGGCAGGGGGGATACGCAGTATTTT
CDR3: CATSDSRTGRGDTQYF
J: TRBJ2-3
size: .
D: TRBD1
V: TRBV24-1

DNA: TGTGCCAGTAGTAGGGACAGGGAGCTTAGCAATCAGCCCCAGCATTTT
CDR3: CASSRDRELSNQPQHF
J: TRBJ1-5
size: .
D: TRBD1
V: TRBV19

DNA: TGTGCCAGCAGCTTGTGGGGGCAAGCCTACGAGCAGTACTTC
CDR3: CASSLWGQAYEQYF
J: TRBJ2-7
size: once
D: .
V: TRBV5-8

DNA: TGTGCCAGCAGCTCTGACAGGGTCGAAGCTGAAGCTTTCTTT
CDR3: CASSSDRVEAEAFF
J: TRBJ1-1
size: .
D: TRBD1
V: TRBV7-9

DNA: TGCGCCAGCAGCCAAGAACCCCGGACTAGCAAGGCACTATTT
CDR3: CASSQEPRTSKALF
J: TRBJ2-3
size: .
D: TRBD2
V: TRBV4-1

DNA: TGTGCCAGCAGCCAAGGACAGGGTATGGGCTATGGCTACACCTTC
CDR3: CASSQGQGMGYGYTF
J: TRBJ1-2
size: .
D: TRBD1
V: TRBV4-2

DNA: TGTGCCAGCAGCTTAAGGACAGTTGATAATTCACCCCTCCACTTT
CDR3: CASSLRTVDNSPLHF
J: TRBJ1-6
size: .
D: .
V: TRBV13

DNA: TGTGCCAGCAGCTCAAGCAGGGATTACACTGAAGCTTTCTTT
CDR3: CASSSSRDYTEAFF
J: TRBJ1-1
size: .
D: .
V: TRBV7-2

DNA: TGCGCCAGCAGTGAGGCAACAGGGAACGACTACGAGCAGTACTTC
CDR3: CASSEATGNDYEQYF
J: TRBJ2-7
size: .
D: .
V: TRBV10-1

DNA: TGTGCCAGTAGTTTCGGGACAGGGGTCTGGCATGAGCAGTTCTTC
CDR3: CASSFGTGVWHEQFF
J: TRBJ2-1
size: few
D: TRBD1
V: TRBV19

DNA: TGCGCCAGCAGCTTGAGGCAGGGGGGAAGTTACGAGCAGTACTTC
CDR3: CASSLRQGGSYEQYF
J: TRBJ2-7
size: .
D: .
V: TRBV5-1

DNA: TGTGCCAGCAGCCTGACAGGGGTTAATTCACCCCTCCACTTT
CDR3: CASSLTGVNSPLHF
J: TRBJ1-6
size: .
D: TRBD1
V: TRBV7-8

DNA: TGTGCCAGCCAAGGCCCAGGGAACACCATATATTTT
CDR3: CASQGPGNTIYF
J: TRBJ1-3
size: .
D: .
V: TRBV6-1

DNA: TGTGCCAGCAGTTCCGCCAACAATTACCGAACAGGGATGGGCTATGGCTACACCTTC
CDR3: CASSSANNYRTGMGYGYTF
J: TRBJ1-2
size: .
D: .
V: TRBV6-2/TRBV6-3